This T cell receptor beta chain was identified in a study of cytomegalovirus exposure and HLA in healthy donors. PCR used 60 Vbeta primers and 13 Jbeta primers. This table comes from immunoSEQ multiplex PCR, and its TCRdb copy is limited to in-frame clones, with some not included. The data hold about 200,000 clones, with approximately 80% observed a single time. Sequencing was done on a sample of PBMCs. The source is a boy aged 2 to 10 in good health and CMV-seronegative.

DNA of the CDR3: TGTGCCAGCAGCTTAGAGGGGACTAGCGGGAGGGTCCAGTACTTC. This sequence encodes CASSLEGTSGRVQYF. This chain uses TRBV7-9 with TRBJ2-4; 16 nucleotides line up with TRBD2. V dropped 1 base and J dropped 13; count of bases not matched to a gene: 4. The CDR3 is 15 residues long. The germline gives CDR1 SEHNR, CDR2 FQNEAQ (reference sequence). The full variable domain, rest sourced from reference TRBV7-9 and TRBJ2-4, is DTGVSQNPRHKITKRGQNVTFRCDPISEHNRLYWYRQTLGQGPEFLTYFQNEAQLEKSRLLSDRFSAERPKGSFSTLEIQRTEQGDSAMYLCASSLEGTSGRVQYFGAGTRLSVL.